This TCR beta chain was captured by sequencing in a study of a mutant IDH1 vaccine in newly diagnosed glioma. CDR1 and CDR2 from the germline V gene are ENHRY and SYGVKD. The ends were cut back, 4 bases at V and 6 bases at J, with 4 bases in the middle. This CDR3 comprises 11 residues. As to time point: week 35, safety follow-up. Every single dose of the vaccine, 300 ug of mutant IDH1 20-mer peptide, came with topical imiquimod. TCRdb's copy holds only in-frame clones and misses some; the assay was immunoSEQ multiplex PCR. The data contain around 31,000 clones, more than 65% of them seen just once; the ten biggest clones take up roughly 14%. This clone was recorded a few times. Its antigen is undetermined.

The source of this sequence is a man younger than 45 with glioma. The V and J genes are TRBV10-3 and TRBJ2-1; no clear D. Material: PBMCs, obtained from a glioma patient whose treatment included an IDH1 peptide vaccine. The CDR3, as DNA: TGTGCCATCAGTGCAGGCAATGAGCAGTTCTTC. It encodes CAISAGNEQFF.